The T cell receptor beta chain described here comes from a study of cytomegalovirus exposure and HLA in healthy donors. Study-level findings and limits: In vitro assays verified that a few CMV-associated chains recognized CMV antigens specifically. Analyses of presence and absence presupposed an approximately uniform sequencing depth across donors. Cytomegalovirus-associated TCR beta chains were listed, numbering 150 to 200.

Researchers ran the PCR with 60 Vbeta and 13 Jbeta primers. Measured with immunoSEQ multiplex PCR; TCRdb has only the in-frame clones, and not every one. The sample has more than 85,000 clones; 65% to 80% are singletons. Trimming cost V 8 bases and J 6 bases; bases outside gene matches: 11. CDR1 and CDR2 (germline): SNHLY, FYNNEI. The CDR3 is 15 amino acids. With respect to this clone: Its specificity is unknown.

This receptor was obtained from a woman between 45 and 60 years old in good health and CMV-seropositive. Sequencing was carried out using PBMCs. The chain employs TRBV2 and TRBJ2-1, with 9 bases matching TRBD2. The CDR3 loop is CASLQAGGKVNEQFF. The CDR3 DNA sequence: TGTGCCAGCCTCCAAGCGGGGGGAAAGGTCAATGAGCAGTTCTTC.